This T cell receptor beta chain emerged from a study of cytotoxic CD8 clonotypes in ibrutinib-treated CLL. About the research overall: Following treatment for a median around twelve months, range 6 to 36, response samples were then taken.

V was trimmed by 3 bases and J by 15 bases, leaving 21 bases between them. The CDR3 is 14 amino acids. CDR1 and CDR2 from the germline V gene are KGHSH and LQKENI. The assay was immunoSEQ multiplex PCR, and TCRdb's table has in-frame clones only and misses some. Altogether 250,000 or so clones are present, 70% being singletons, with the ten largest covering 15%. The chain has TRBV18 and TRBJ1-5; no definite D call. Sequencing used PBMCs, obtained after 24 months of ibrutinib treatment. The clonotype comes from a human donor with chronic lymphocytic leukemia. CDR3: CASSPTRNPARGHF. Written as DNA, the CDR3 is TGTGCCAGCTCACCGACCAGGAACCCCGCCCGGGGGCATTTT.